Included here is one TCR beta chain sequence, with context. Its antigen is undetermined. Germline CDR1 and CDR2: LGHDT and YNNKEL (reference sequence). V was clipped by 4 bases and J by 3 bases; unmatched bases: 12. The CDR3 has 16 residues. These data originate in a study of blood T cells in healthy people across ages. Study outcomes and limitations: A roughly linear fall in TCR beta diversity per million T cells was seen with increasing age. The study lacked donor CMV status, which possibly confounded expanded clonotype changes. In long-lived donors, naive CD4+ cell counts and diversity exceeded those of aged donors.

A second PCR of 7 to 11 cycles used a sample-barcoded 5' primer and a J-beta primer mix. TCRdb reanalysed the 5' RACE reads using MiXCR and keeps one entry per CDR3 protein. Of about a million distinct CDR3 sequences listed, 48% are singletons. The individuals who served as donors were healthy Caucasians living in Russia, aged roughly 6 to 90. The chain recombines TRBV3-1 with TRBJ2-7, with TRBD1 matching over 7 bases. The specimen was blood. This TCR was sampled from a man aged 25 to 40 in good health. The CDR3 DNA reads as TGTGCCAGCAGCCCCTTAGGACCGACAGGGTTCTACGAGCAGTACTTC. Translating gives CASSPLGPTGFYEQYF.